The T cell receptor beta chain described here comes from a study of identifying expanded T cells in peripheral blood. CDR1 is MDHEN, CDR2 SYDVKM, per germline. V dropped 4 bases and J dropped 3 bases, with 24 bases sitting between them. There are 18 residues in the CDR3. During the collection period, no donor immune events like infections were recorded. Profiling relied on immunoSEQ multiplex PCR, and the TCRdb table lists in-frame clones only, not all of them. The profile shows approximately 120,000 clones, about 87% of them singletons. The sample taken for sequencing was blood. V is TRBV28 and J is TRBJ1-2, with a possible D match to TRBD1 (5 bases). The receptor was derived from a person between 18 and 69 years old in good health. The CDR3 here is CASSSPGRAGWSDYGYTF. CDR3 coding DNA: TGTGCCAGCAGTTCCCCCGGCAGGGCCGGGTGGAGCGACTATGGCTACACCTTC.